Listed here is a single T cell receptor beta chain. The entry originates in a study of blood T cells in healthy people across ages. The CDR3 length is 15 residues. Per germline, CDR1 SEHNR and CDR2 FQNEAQ (reference sequence). V lost 3 bases to trimming and J lost 2 bases, with 12 bases between them. Alongside a J-beta primer mix, a sample-barcoded 5' primer served in a second PCR lasting roughly 7 to 12 cycles. TCRdb passed the 5' RACE reads through MiXCR, listing each CDR3 protein once. The table lists 800,000 or so distinct CDR3 sequences, 35% to 60% of them singletons, with over 15% in the top ten.

The receptor comes from a man at least 80 years old in good health. Sequencing was performed on blood. The rearrangement joins TRBV7-9 to TRBJ2-3; no clear D. CDR3 in amino acids: CASSFPSSTTDTQYF. The CDR3 nucleotides read TGTGCCAGCAGCTTTCCATCTAGTACCACAGATACGCAGTATTTT. The whole variable domain, filled in from reference TRBV7-9 and TRBJ2-3, reads DTGVSQNPRHKITKRGQNVTFRCDPISEHNRLYWYRQTLGQGPEFLTYFQNEAQLEKSRLLSDRFSAERPKGSFSTLEIQRTEQGDSAMYLCASSFPSSTTDTQYFGPGTRLTVL.